This TCR beta chain was identified in a study of blood T cell repertoires in COVID-19. CDR1 is MDHEN, CDR2 SYDVKM, per germline. Trimming took 6 bases from V and 6 from J; bases not matched to a gene: 7. CDR3 size: 15 residues. Method: immunoSEQ multiplex PCR; TCRdb's copy keeps in-frame clones and lacks some. The sample records about 230,000 clones, 80% to 90% being singletons. The chain uses TRBV28 and TRBJ1-6, with 8 bases fitting TRBD1. This TCR derives from a woman aged 25 to 39 who had been exposed to COVID-19. The material sequenced was PBMCs or T cells enriched from blood (not recorded which). The CDR3 is CASRSSTGVNSPLHF. CDR3 nucleotide sequence: TGTGCCAGCAGATCCTCGACAGGGGTTAATTCACCCCTCCACTTT.